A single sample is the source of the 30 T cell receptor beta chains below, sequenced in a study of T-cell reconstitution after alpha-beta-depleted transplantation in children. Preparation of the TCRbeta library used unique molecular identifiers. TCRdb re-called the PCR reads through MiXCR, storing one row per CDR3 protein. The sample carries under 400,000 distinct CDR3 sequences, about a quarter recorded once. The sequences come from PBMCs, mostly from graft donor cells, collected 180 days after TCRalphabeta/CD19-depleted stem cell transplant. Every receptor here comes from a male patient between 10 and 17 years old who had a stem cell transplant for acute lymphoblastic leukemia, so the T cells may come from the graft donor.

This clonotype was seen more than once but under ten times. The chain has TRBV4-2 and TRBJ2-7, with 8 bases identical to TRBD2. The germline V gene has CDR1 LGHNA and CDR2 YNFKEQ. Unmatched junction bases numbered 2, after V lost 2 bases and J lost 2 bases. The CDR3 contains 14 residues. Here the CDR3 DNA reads TGTGCCAGCAGCCAATTGACTAGCGCCTACGAGCAGTACTTC. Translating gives CASSQLTSAYEQYF.

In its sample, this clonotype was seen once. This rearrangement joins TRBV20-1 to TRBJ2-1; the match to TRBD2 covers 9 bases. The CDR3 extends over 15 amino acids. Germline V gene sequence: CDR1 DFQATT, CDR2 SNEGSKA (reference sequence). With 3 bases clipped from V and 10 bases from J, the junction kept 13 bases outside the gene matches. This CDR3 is CSASSRREGLLEQFF. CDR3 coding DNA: TGCAGTGCTAGTTCCCGGCGGGAGGGTTTATTGGAGCAGTTCTTC.

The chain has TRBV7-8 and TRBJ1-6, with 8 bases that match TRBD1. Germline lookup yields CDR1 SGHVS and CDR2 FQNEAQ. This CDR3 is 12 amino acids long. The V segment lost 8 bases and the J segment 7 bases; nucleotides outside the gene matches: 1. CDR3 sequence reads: CASHRGNSPLHF. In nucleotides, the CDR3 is TGTGCCAGCCACAGGGGGAATTCACCCCTCCACTTT.

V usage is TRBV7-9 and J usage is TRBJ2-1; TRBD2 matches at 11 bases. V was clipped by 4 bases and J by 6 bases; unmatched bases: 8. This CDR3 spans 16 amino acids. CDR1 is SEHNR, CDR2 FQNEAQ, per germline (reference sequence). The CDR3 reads CASSWLLAGASNEQFF. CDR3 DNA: TGTGCCAGCAGCTGGCTACTAGCGGGAGCTTCCAATGAGCAGTTCTTC.

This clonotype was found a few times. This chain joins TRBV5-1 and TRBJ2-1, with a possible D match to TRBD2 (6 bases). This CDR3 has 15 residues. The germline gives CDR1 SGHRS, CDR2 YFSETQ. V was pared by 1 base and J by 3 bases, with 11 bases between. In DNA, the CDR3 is TGCGCCAGCAGCTTGCATGCGGGGCTCTACAATGAGCAGTTCTTC. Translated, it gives CASSLHAGLYNEQFF.

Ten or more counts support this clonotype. The CDR3 bases are TGCGCCAGCAGCTTGGTGACAGGGGTTGGCTACACCTTC. This sequence encodes CASSLVTGVGYTF. The chain links TRBV5-1 to TRBJ1-2, with 8 bases identical to TRBD1. The CDR3 is 13 residues long. Looked up from germline, CDR1 is SGHRS and CDR2 is YFSETQ. V was pared by 0 bases and J by 7 bases, with 2 bases of the junction left unmatched.

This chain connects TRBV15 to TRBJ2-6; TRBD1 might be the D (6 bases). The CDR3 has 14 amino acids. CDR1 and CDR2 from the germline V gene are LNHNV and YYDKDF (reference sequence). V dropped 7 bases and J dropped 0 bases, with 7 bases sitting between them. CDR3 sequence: CATNRDSGANVLTF. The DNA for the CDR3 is TGTGCCACCAACAGGGACTCTGGGGCCAACGTCCTGACTTTC.

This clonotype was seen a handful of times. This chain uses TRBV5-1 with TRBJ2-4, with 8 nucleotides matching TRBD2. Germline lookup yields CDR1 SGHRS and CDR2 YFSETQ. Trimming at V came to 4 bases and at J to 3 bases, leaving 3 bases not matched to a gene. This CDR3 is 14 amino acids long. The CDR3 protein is CASSVTSGKNIQYF. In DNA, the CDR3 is TGCGCCAGCAGCGTTACTAGCGGCAAAAACATTCAGTACTTC.

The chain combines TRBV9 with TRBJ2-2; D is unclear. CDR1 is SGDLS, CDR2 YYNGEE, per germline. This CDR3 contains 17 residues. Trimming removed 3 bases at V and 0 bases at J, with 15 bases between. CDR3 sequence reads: CASSGHPAVANTGELFF. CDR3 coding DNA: TGTGCCAGCAGCGGCCATCCCGCTGTTGCGAACACCGGGGAGCTGTTTTTT.

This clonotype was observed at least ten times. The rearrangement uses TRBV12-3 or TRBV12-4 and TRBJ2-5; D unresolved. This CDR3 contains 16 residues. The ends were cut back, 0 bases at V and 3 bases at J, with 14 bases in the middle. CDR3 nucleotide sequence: TGTGCCAGCAGTTTAGCCGTTGGGTCCCGGAAAGAGACCCAGTACTTC. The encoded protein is CASSLAVGSRKETQYF.

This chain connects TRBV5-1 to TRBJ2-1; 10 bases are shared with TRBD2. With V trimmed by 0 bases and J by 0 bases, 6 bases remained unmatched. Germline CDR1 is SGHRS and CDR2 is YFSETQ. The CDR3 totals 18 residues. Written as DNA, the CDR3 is TGCGCCAGCAGCTTGGGACTAGCGGGTGTGAGCTCCTACAATGAGCAGTTCTTC. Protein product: CASSLGLAGVSSYNEQFF.

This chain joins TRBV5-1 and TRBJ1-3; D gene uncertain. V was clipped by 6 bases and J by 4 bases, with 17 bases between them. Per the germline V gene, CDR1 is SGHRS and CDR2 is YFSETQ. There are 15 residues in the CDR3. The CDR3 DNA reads TGCGCCAGCACCCCGGACGGTCTATCAGGAAACACCATATATTTT. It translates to CASTPDGLSGNTIYF.

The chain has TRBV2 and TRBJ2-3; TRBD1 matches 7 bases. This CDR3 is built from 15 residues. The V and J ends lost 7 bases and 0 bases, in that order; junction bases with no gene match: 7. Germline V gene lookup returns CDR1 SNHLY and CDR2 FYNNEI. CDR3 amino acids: CASIRDRASTDTQYF. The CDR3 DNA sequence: TGTGCCAGCATTCGAGACAGGGCTAGCACAGATACGCAGTATTTT.

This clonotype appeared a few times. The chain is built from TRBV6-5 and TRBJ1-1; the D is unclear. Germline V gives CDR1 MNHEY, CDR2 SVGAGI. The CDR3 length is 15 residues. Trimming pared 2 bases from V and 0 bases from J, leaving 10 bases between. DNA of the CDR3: TGTGCCAGCAGTTACAGTCGAAGCGTGAACACTGAAGCTTTCTTT. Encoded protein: CASSYSRSVNTEAFF.

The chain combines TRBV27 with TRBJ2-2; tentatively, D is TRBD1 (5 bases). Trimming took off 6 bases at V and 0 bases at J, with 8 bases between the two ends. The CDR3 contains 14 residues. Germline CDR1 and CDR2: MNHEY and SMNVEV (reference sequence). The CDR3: CASRWGPNTGELFF. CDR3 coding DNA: TGTGCCAGCAGATGGGGCCCGAACACCGGGGAGCTGTTTTTT.

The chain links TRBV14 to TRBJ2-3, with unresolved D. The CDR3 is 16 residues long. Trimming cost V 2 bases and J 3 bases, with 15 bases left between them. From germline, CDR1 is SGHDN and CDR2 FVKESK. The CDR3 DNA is TGTGCCAGCAGCCAAAGTTTTGGCAGGTTGACAGATACGCAGTATTTT. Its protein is CASSQSFGRLTDTQYF.

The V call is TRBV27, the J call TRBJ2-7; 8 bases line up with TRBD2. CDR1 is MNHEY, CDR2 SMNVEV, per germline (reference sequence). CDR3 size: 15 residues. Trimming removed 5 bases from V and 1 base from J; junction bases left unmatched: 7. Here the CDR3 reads CASSPSGSRSYEQYF. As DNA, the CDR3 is TGTGCCAGCAGTCCAAGCGGGAGCCGGTCCTACGAGCAGTACTTC.

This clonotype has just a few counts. DNA for the CDR3: TGTGCCAGCAGCTTGCCGCAGGGGGCGCGCTATGGCTACACCTTC. Its translation: CASSLPQGARYGYTF. The gene calls are TRBV5-6 and TRBJ1-2; TRBD1 agrees at 8 bases. Germline V CDR1 and CDR2: SGHDT, YYEEEE. The length of the CDR3 is 15 residues. V was pared by 1 base and J by 4 bases, with 6 bases of the junction left unmatched. The whole variable domain, filled in from reference TRBV5-6 and TRBJ1-2, reads DAGVTQSPTHLIKTRGQQVTLRCSPKSGHDTVSWYQQALGQGPQFIFQYYEEEERQRGNFPDRFSGHQFPNYSSELNVNALLLGDSALYLCASSLPQGARYGYTFGSGTRLTVV.

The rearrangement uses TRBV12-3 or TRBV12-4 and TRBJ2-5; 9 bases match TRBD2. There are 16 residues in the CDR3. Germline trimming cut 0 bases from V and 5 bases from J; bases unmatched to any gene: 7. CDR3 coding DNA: TGTGCCAGCAGTTTAGCCGGAGCGGGAGGAGGGGAGACCCAGTACTTC. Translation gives CASSLAGAGGGETQYF.

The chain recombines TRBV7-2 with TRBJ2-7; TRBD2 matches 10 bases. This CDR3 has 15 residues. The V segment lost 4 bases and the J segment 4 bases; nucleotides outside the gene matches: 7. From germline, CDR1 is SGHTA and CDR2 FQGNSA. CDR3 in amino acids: CASSSPGLAIYEQYF. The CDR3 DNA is TGTGCCAGCAGCTCACCGGGACTAGCGATTTACGAGCAGTACTTC.

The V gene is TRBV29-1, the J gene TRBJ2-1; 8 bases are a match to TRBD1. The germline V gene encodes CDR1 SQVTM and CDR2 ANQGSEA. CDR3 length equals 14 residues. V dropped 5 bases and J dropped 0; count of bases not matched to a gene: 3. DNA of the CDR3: TGCAGCGTTCCCACAGGGGGCTCCTACAATGAGCAGTTCTTC. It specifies CSVPTGGSYNEQFF.

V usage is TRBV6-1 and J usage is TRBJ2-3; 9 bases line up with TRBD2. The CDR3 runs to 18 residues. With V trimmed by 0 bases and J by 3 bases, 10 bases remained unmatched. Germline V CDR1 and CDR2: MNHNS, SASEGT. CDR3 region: CASSEARYASGITDTQYF. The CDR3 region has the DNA TGTGCCAGCAGTGAAGCCCGATATGCTAGCGGGATAACAGATACGCAGTATTTT.

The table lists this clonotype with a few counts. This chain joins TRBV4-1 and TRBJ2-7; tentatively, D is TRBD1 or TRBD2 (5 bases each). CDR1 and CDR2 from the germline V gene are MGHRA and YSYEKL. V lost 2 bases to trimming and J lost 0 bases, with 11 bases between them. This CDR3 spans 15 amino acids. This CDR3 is CASSQTGTPSYEQYF. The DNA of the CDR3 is TGCGCCAGCAGCCAAACCGGGACGCCCTCCTACGAGCAGTACTTC.

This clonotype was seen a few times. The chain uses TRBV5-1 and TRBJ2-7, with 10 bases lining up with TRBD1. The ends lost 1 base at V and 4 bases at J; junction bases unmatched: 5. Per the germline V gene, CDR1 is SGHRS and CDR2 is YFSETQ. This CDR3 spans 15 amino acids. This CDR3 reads CASSLRDRGLYEQYF. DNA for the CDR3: TGCGCCAGCAGCTTGAGGGACAGGGGACTGTACGAGCAGTACTTC.

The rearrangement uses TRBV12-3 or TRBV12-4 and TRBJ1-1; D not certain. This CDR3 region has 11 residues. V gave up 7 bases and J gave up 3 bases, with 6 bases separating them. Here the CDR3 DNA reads TGTGCCAGCACTATTGACACTGAAGCTTTCTTT. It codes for CASTIDTEAFF.

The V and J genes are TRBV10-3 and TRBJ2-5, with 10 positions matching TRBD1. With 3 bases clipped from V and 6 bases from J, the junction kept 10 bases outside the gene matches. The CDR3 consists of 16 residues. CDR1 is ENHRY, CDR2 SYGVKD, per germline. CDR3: CAISDYDRGRGKTQYF. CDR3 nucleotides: TGTGCCATCAGTGATTACGACAGGGGGCGGGGAAAGACCCAGTACTTC.

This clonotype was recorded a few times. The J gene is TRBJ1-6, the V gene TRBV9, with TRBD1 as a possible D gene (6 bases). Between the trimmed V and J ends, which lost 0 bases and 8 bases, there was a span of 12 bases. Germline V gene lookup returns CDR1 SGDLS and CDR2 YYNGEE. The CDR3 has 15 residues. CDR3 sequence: CASSVEAGAYSPLHF. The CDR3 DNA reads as TGTGCCAGCAGCGTAGAGGCAGGGGCTTATTCACCCCTCCACTTT.

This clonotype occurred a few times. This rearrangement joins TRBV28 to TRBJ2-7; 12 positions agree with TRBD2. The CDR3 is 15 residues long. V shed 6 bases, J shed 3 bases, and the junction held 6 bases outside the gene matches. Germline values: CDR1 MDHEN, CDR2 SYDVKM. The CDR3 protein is CASSSGLAGLYEQYF. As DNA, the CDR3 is TGTGCCAGCAGCTCCGGACTAGCGGGACTCTACGAGCAGTACTTC.

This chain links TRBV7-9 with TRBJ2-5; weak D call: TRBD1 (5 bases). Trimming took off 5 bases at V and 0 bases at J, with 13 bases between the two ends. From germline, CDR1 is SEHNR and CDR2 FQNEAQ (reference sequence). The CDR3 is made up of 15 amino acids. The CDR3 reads CASSPLRTNQETQYF. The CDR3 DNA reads TGTGCCAGCAGCCCCCTGCGGACAAACCAAGAGACCCAGTACTTC.

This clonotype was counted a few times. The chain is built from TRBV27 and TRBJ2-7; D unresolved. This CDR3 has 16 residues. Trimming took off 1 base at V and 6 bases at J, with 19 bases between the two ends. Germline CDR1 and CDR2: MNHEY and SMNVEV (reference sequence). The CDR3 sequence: CASSLLFTLGPREQYF. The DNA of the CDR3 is TGTGCCAGCAGTTTATTATTTACTCTTGGCCCCCGCGAGCAGTACTTC.